Presented here are 10 T cell receptor beta chains from one specimen sequenced in a study of blood T cell repertoires in COVID-19. Data came from immunoSEQ multiplex PCR; TCRdb stores just in-frame clones and leaves some out. The sample holds 150,000 to 180,000 clones, roughly 80% seen once. Sequenced sample: peripheral blood. The source is a woman between 55 and 75 years old with acute or convalescent COVID-19.

The CDR3: CASSLGLLDRGLNSYGYTF. The CDR3 DNA follows: TGTGCCAGCAGCTTAGGTCTTCTGGACAGGGGGCTTAATAGCTATGGCTACACCTTC. The rearrangement uses TRBV7-8 and TRBJ1-2; 11 bases are a match to TRBD1. V shed 1 base and J 4 bases; nucleotides not matched to a gene: 14. The CDR3 runs 19 residues. Germline CDR1 and CDR2: SGHVS and FQNEAQ.

V is TRBV9 and J is TRBJ2-7; D is perhaps TRBD2 (6 bases). Germline assignment: CDR1 SGDLS and CDR2 YYNGEE. The CDR3 is 15 residues long. Trimming took off 3 bases at V and 0 bases at J, with 13 bases between the two ends. CDR3 amino acids: CASSGGTSSSYEQYF. The CDR3 nucleotides read TGTGCCAGCAGCGGCGGGACGTCAAGCTCCTACGAGCAGTACTTC.

The gene calls are TRBV12-5 and TRBJ2-1; D is unresolved. Germline CDR1 is LGHNT and CDR2 is FRNRAP. Trimming removed 8 bases at V and 0 bases at J, with 8 bases between. This CDR3 is 13 amino acids long. The CDR3 region has the DNA TGTGCTAGTCGAAGCTCCTCCTACAATGAGCAGTTCTTC. Encoded protein: CASRSSSYNEQFF.

The chain is built from TRBV6-5 and TRBJ1-1; D may be TRBD1 (5 bases). Deletions cut 4 bases from V and 6 bases from J, with 18 bases between. This CDR3 region has 15 residues. Germline-derived CDR1 and CDR2 are MNHEY and SVGAGI. This CDR3 is CASSLETARTSEAFF. In nucleotides, the CDR3 is TGTGCCAGCAGTTTGGAGACAGCTAGAACATCTGAAGCTTTCTTT.

The chain combines TRBV5-1 with TRBJ2-6, with 7 nucleotides matching TRBD2. V gave up 4 bases and J gave up 3 bases; unmatched junction bases: 1. CDR1 is SGHRS, CDR2 YFSETQ, per germline. The CDR3 is made up of 14 amino acids. CDR3 DNA: TGCGCCAGCAGCCGGGGGGATGGGGCCAACGTCCTGACTTTC. Amino acid sequence: CASSRGDGANVLTF.

CDR3 sequence reads: CASGFVPTERSNEQFF. CDR3 DNA: TGTGCTAGTGGTTTCGTCCCGACAGAGCGAAGCAATGAGCAGTTCTTC. The chain employs TRBV12-5 and TRBJ2-1; perhaps TRBD1 as D (5 bases). V dropped 3 bases and J dropped 6 bases, with 18 bases sitting between them. Germline V gene sequence: CDR1 LGHNT, CDR2 FRNRAP. The CDR3 consists of 16 residues.

J is TRBJ2-5 and V is TRBV6-1, with 7 bases identical to TRBD2. V lost 3 bases and J lost 2; bases outside the gene matches: 12. This CDR3 comprises 17 residues. Germline loops: CDR1 MNHNS, CDR2 SASEGT. The chain's CDR3 is CASSDRARGRGQETQYF. In nucleotides, the CDR3 is TGTGCCAGCAGTGACAGGGCCCGAGGGAGGGGACAAGAGACCCAGTACTTC.

The chain uses TRBV18 and TRBJ1-2; 7 nucleotides line up with TRBD1. Trimming removed 4 bases from V and 4 bases from J; junction bases left unmatched: 3. Germline V gives CDR1 KGHSH, CDR2 LQKENI. The CDR3 has 13 amino acids. The CDR3 bases are TGTGCCAGCTCACAGGGGGCAACCTATGGCTACACCTTC. Protein product: CASSQGATYGYTF. Full variable domain (remainder filled in from reference TRBV18 and TRBJ1-2): NAGVMQNPRHLVRRRGQEARLRCSPMKGHSHVYWYRQLPEEGLKFMVYLQKENIIDESGMPKERFSAEFPKEGPSILRIQQVVRGDSAAYFCASSQGATYGYTFGSGTRLTVV.

The sample holds a few counts of this clone. V usage is TRBV6-5 and J usage is TRBJ2-7, with D perhaps matching TRBD1 (5 bases). The CDR3 sequence is 14 residues long. Trimming stripped 6 bases from V and 1 base from J, with 13 bases between. Per germline, CDR1 MNHEY and CDR2 SVGAGI. The CDR3 region has the DNA TGTGCCAGCAGAACAGGACGGTTTTCCTACGAGCAGTACTTC. This gives the protein CASRTGRFSYEQYF.

The chain combines TRBV13 with TRBJ1-5; no clear D. Trimming took 0 bases from V and 7 from J, leaving 13 bases between them. Germline lookup yields CDR1 PRHDT and CDR2 FYEKMQ (reference sequence). The CDR3 totals 15 residues. The CDR3 DNA follows: TGTGCCAGCAGCTTAGGAGACCAAGGCAGGCAGCCCCAGCATTTT. It codes for CASSLGDQGRQPQHF.